Each of the 27 T cell receptor beta chains below was sequenced from the same sample in a study of monozygotic twins with inflammatory bowel disease (dated by TCRdb to between 2019 and 2020). Receptor libraries were prepared by 5' RACE. The listed sequencing device is Illumina HiSeq 2500. TCRdb reprocessed the raw reads; every CDR3 protein sequence is a single record, and DNA is not supplied. The sample's own table lists around 140,000 distinct CDR3 sequences. Of the sample, over 1% is held by the ten largest clones. Input material: blood. The receptors were sampled from a human donor with ulcerative colitis or Crohn's disease, or a healthy co-twin of an affected twin (not recorded which).

This chain links TRBV18 with TRBJ2-2; TCRdb reports TRBD1, a call that lacks DNA to check it against. This CDR3 contains 17 residues. Germline CDR1 reads KGHSH; CDR2 reads LQKENI. CDR3 residues: CASSSFSGQGDTGELFF.

The genes are TRBV12-3 or TRBV12-4 and TRBJ2-7; the D gene TCRdb calls, TRBD2, cannot be checked with no DNA. This CDR3 contains 18 residues. CDR3 region: CASSSTGTSGLFSYEQYF.

This chain links TRBV10-3 with TRBJ1-5. Per the germline V gene, CDR1 is ENHRY and CDR2 is SYGVKD. The CDR3 covers 14 residues. The CDR3 sequence is CAISEGRINQPQHF.

The V gene is TRBV12-3 or TRBV12-4, the J gene TRBJ2-7. The CDR3 covers 13 residues. CDR3 residues: CASSFTGVYEQYF.

This chain joins TRBV12-3 or TRBV12-4 and TRBJ2-2; without DNA, the TCRdb call of TRBD1 cannot be checked. CDR3 length: 18 amino acids. CDR3 in amino acids: CASSSPGQVFPLTGELFF.

This chain connects TRBV7-8 to TRBJ2-7. This CDR3 has 13 amino acids. Germline CDR1 is SGHVS and CDR2 is FQNEAQ. The CDR3 here is CARSLDTLYEQYF.

The rearrangement links TRBV7-8 to TRBJ2-7. The CDR3 runs to 16 residues. Germline lookup yields CDR1 SGHVS and CDR2 FQNEAQ. CDR3 region: CASSLVFASLPYEQYF. The variable domain in full, with the rest retrieved from reference TRBV7-8 and TRBJ2-7, is GAGVSQSPRYKVAKRGQDVALRCDPISGHVSLFWYQQALGQGPEFLTYFQNEAQLDKSGLPSDRFFAERPEGSVSTLKIQRTQQEDSAVYLCASSLVFASLPYEQYFGPGTRLTVT.

The J gene is TRBJ1-1, the V gene TRBV4-3. This CDR3 comprises 14 residues. From germline, CDR1 is LGHNA and CDR2 YSLEER. The CDR3 region is CASSQVAGTKRTFF.

The chain uses TRBV5-1 and TRBJ1-5; TCRdb gives TRBD1 as the D gene, but with no DNA this cannot be confirmed. CDR1 and CDR2 (germline): SGHRS, YFSETQ. The CDR3 contains 18 residues. CDR3 residues: CASSLGVAGVNSNQPQHF.

The V gene is TRBV7-2, the J gene TRBJ2-3. Germline assignment: CDR1 SGHTA and CDR2 FQGNSA. CDR3 length: 13 residues. This chain's CDR3 is CASSLGAMDTQYF.

The CDR3: CASSMTGSDNQPQHF. The V gene is TRBV9, the J gene TRBJ1-5; TCRdb's D gene call, TRBD1, goes unchecked for lack of DNA. The CDR3 runs to 15 residues. From germline, CDR1 is SGDLS and CDR2 YYNGEE.

The chain carries TRBV30 and TRBJ2-7; TCRdb's D call, TRBD1, is unchecked because there is no DNA. CDR1 is GTSNPN and CDR2 is SVGIG in the germline V gene (reference sequence). This CDR3 is built from 12 residues. CDR3 protein: CAWRVGGYEQYF.

The gene calls are TRBV5-1 and TRBJ2-1; the D call of TRBD2 rests on TCRdb alone, since no DNA is present to check it. Germline CDR1 is SGHRS and CDR2 is YFSETQ. The CDR3 runs 16 residues. The CDR3 spells CASSVRTSGNYNEQFF.

The V gene is TRBV28, the J gene TRBJ2-7; no DNA is available, so the TRBD1 call from TCRdb remains unchecked. Germline V gives CDR1 MDHEN, CDR2 SYDVKM. The CDR3 totals 13 residues. The CDR3 is CASSGDRGDEQYF.

The chain is built from TRBV10-3 and TRBJ2-3. The CDR3 totals 13 residues. Germline V gene data show CDR1 as ENHRY and CDR2 as SYGVKD. The CDR3 protein is CATGIFSTDTQYF.

The genes are TRBV29-1 and TRBJ2-7; absent DNA, TCRdb's TRBD2 call cannot be checked. CDR1 and CDR2 from the germline V gene are SQVTM and ANQGSEA. The CDR3 runs 14 residues. The CDR3 here is CSVEKLAGTYEQYF.

V is TRBV20-1 and J is TRBJ2-7; no DNA is available, so the TRBD1 call from TCRdb remains unchecked. Germline CDR1 DFQATT, CDR2 SNEGSKA (reference sequence). This CDR3 region has 13 residues. CDR3 sequence reads: CSAPGTVDYEQYF.

The V call is TRBV5-1, the J call TRBJ2-6; absent DNA, TCRdb's TRBD1 call cannot be checked. The germline gives CDR1 SGHRS, CDR2 YFSETQ. CDR3 length: 18 amino acids. The CDR3 loop reads CASSFSSGAFSGANVLTF. Combining the CDR3 with reference TRBV5-1 and TRBJ2-6 gives the whole variable domain KAGVTQTPRYLIKTRGQQVTLSCSPISGHRSVSWYQQTPGQGLQFLFEYFSETQRNKGNFPGRFSGRQFSNSRSEMNVSTLELGDSALYLCASSFSSGAFSGANVLTFGAGSRLTVL.

V is TRBV6-5 and J is TRBJ2-5; the D gene TCRdb calls, TRBD1, cannot be checked with no DNA. This CDR3 is built from 15 residues. Germline V lookup: CDR1 MNHEY, CDR2 SVGAGI. CDR3 protein: CASSYRDHDGETQYF.

This rearrangement joins TRBV7-3 to TRBJ2-3; TCRdb lists TRBD2, though no DNA is available to test this call. CDR1 and CDR2 (germline): SGHTA, FQGTGA. The CDR3 totals 15 residues. The CDR3 protein is CASNVMAGGTDTQYF.

The V gene is TRBV28, the J gene TRBJ2-1; the D call from TCRdb, TRBD2, cannot be confirmed without DNA. CDR1 MDHEN and CDR2 SYDVKM come from the germline V gene. The CDR3 has 15 residues. The CDR3 loop is CASSFRLAGTNEQFF.

The chain links TRBV29-1 to TRBJ2-4; TCRdb outputs TRBD1, but without DNA this stays unchecked. The CDR3 contains 13 residues. Germline V gives CDR1 SQVTM, CDR2 ANQGSEA. The CDR3 sequence: CTAQGATKNIQYF.

This rearrangement joins TRBV25-1 to TRBJ1-2; the D gene TCRdb calls, TRBD1, cannot be checked with no DNA. This CDR3 has 13 amino acids. Per germline, CDR1 MGHDK and CDR2 SYGVNS. CDR3 protein: CASSEFQGWGYTF.

Considering frequency, this clonotype is medium-sized. V usage is TRBV5-1 and J usage is TRBJ2-7; TCRdb gives TRBD2 as the D gene, but with no DNA this cannot be confirmed. The CDR3 has 16 residues. Germline CDR1 and CDR2: SGHRS and YFSETQ. The CDR3 sequence: CASSGDGGSRSYEQYF.

This chain connects TRBV7-4 to TRBJ2-7; TCRdb returns TRBD2, unconfirmable since there is no DNA. The germline V gene has CDR1 SGHVT and CDR2 SQSDAQ. The CDR3 covers 15 residues. The CDR3 region is CASSRTSTQPYEQYF.

This chain connects TRBV2 to TRBJ2-2; TCRdb proposes TRBD2, but this gene call is untestable without DNA. The V gene's germline CDR1 is SNHLY and CDR2 FYNNEI. CDR3 length equals 14 residues. CDR3: CASSYRTRTGELFF.

The chain joins TRBV29-1 to TRBJ2-1; there is no DNA to check the TCRdb D call of TRBD1. Germline CDR1 and CDR2: SQVTM and ANQGSEA. The CDR3 has 13 amino acids. This CDR3 is CSVDRVFGNEQFF.